This T cell receptor (beta chain) was profiled in a study of T cell repertoires in ileal Crohn's disease. Here immunoSEQ multiplex PCR was the method, and the copy in TCRdb shows in-frame clones only, minus some. The table records 25,000 to 30,000 clones, about four fifths of them present only once. V was pared by 3 bases and J by 4 bases, with 6 bases of the junction left unmatched. CDR3 length equals 16 residues. Germline V gene sequence: CDR1 SGHNT, CDR2 YENEEA. This clonotype was sampled from an adult with Crohn's disease. Sequencing was carried out using ileal tissue. The chain carries TRBV11-3 and TRBJ2-1; TRBD2 matches at 10 bases. CDR3: CASSFTSGKGYNEQFF. The CDR3 region has the DNA TGTGCCAGCAGCTTTACTAGCGGGAAGGGGTACAATGAGCAGTTCTTC.